This T cell receptor beta chain was found in a study of PD-L1 blockade in urothelial cancer. On the study more broadly: At 3 weeks (second dose) and 6 weeks after starting treatment, blood was analyzed.

Sequencing was performed with immunoSEQ multiplex PCR; in TCRdb, only in-frame clones are kept and a portion is missing. The sample carries roughly 60,000 clones, about 80% recorded once. This CDR3 contains 13 residues. Deletions cut 5 bases from V and 1 base from J, with 8 bases between. CDR1 and CDR2 (germline): SGHVS, FQNEAQ. This clone showed up just a few times. The rearrangement uses TRBV7-8 and TRBJ1-1, with D possibly matching TRBD1 (5 bases). This TCR came from a man between 65 and 79 years old with urothelial cancer. Source: PBMCs, taken around atezolizumab (anti-PD-L1) treatment. CDR3 coding DNA: TGTGCCAGCAGCCGAACAGGGAACACTGAAGCTTTCTTT. Its translation is CASSRTGNTEAFF.